The 8 T cell receptor beta chains listed next were all sequenced from one sample in a study of human T cells and chemical hapten exposure (dated by TCRdb to the early 2020s). The library was produced with RACE. The reads were generated on a NextSeq 500. The public reads were run again by TCRdb, first through fastp at Q25 and then through MiXCR, and only productive beta chains were kept. Under each unique CDR3 protein, matching rows form one entry showing the most common genes and DNA. For this sample there are approximately 100,000 distinct CDR3 sequences; 8% to 13% appear just once. The top ten clones comprise around 3.5% of the sample. The label giving this sample's time point can be read as: patch test 1, 2 weeks after DPC sensitization. Per the publication, the treatment or condition label means: therapeutic diphenylcyclopropenone sensitization with weekly scalp DPC. Source: whole blood, taken in connection with sensitization to the hapten diphenylcyclopropenone (DPC). These TCRs come from a woman between 35 and 50 years old with alopecia areata. Some clones in this sample may be carry-over from other donors' samples.

J is TRBJ1-6 and V is TRBV20-1; 8 nucleotides match TRBD1. V was pared by 4 bases and J by 9 bases, with 5 bases of the junction left unmatched. This CDR3 comprises 13 residues. Per germline, CDR1 DFQATT and CDR2 SNEGSKA (reference sequence). The CDR3 loop is CSANRGGISPLHF. For the CDR3, the DNA is TGCAGTGCTAACAGGGGGGGGATTTCACCCCTCCACTTT.

This clonotype turned up a few times. CDR3: CASSERGRAPEKLFF. The CDR3 DNA is TGTGCCAGCAGTGAAAGGGGCAGGGCGCCTGAAAAACTGTTTTTT. The V gene is TRBV6-1, the J gene TRBJ1-4, with D possibly matching TRBD1 (5 bases). Trimming stripped 2 bases from V and 7 bases from J, with 14 bases between. The CDR3 loop spans 15 amino acids. CDR1 is MNHNS, CDR2 SASEGT, per germline.

This rearrangement joins TRBV7-2 to TRBJ2-3; D possibly corresponds to TRBD2 (5 bases). Trimming cost V 0 bases and J 1 base, with 14 bases left between them. The CDR3 spans 17 residues. Germline V gene lookup returns CDR1 SGHTA and CDR2 FQGNSA. For the CDR3, the DNA is TGTGCCAGCAGCTTAGCGGCGCGGGCCCTTGGCACAGATACGCAGTATTTT. It specifies CASSLAARALGTDTQYF.

A note on this clonotype: Given a much more abundant clone one base away, this may be a read error. The rearrangement joins TRBV7-3 to TRBJ2-2, with D perhaps TRBD1 or TRBD2 (5 bases each). CDR3 length: 16 amino acids. CDR1 is SGHTA and CDR2 is FQGTGA in the germline V gene. Trimming pared 1 base from V and 9 bases from J, leaving 18 bases between. The CDR3 reads CASSLIASWGPRELFF. CDR3 nucleotide sequence: TGTGCCAGCAGCTTAATCGCTAGCTGGGGACCCCGGGAGCTGTTTTTT.

At least ten counts were recorded for this clonotype. This chain connects TRBV28 to TRBJ2-7, with D unresolved. CDR3 size: 11 residues. Germline V gene sequence: CDR1 MDHEN, CDR2 SYDVKM. The V and J ends lost 2 bases and 5 bases respectively, with 4 bases between them. CDR3 loop: CASSLGNEQYF. CDR3 sequence (DNA): TGTGCCAGCAGTTTAGGGAACGAGCAGTACTTC.

This clonotype was recorded at least ten times. CDR3 sequence: CASSAISGRTGELFF. As DNA, the CDR3 is TGTGCCAGCAGCGCGATTAGCGGGAGGACCGGGGAGCTGTTTTTT. The rearrangement uses TRBV11-2 and TRBJ2-2; 10 bases match TRBD2. V gave up 5 bases and J gave up 5 bases; unmatched junction bases: 5. This CDR3 is 15 amino acids long. Germline CDR1 is SGHAT and CDR2 is FQNNGV.

This clonotype appeared a few times. The V and J genes are TRBV7-9 and TRBJ1-1; TRBD1 agrees at 8 bases. Trimming at V came to 5 bases and at J to 4 bases, leaving 3 bases not matched to a gene. Germline CDR1 and CDR2: SEHNR and FQNEAQ (reference sequence). CDR3 length: 13 amino acids. CDR3 nucleotides: TGTGCCAGCAGCCGACAGGGGCCCACTGAAGCTTTCTTT. This codes for CASSRQGPTEAFF.

V is TRBV27 and J is TRBJ2-1; 8 bases are a match to TRBD1. CDR1 MNHEY and CDR2 SMNVEV come from the germline V gene (reference sequence). This CDR3 contains 13 residues. V dropped 6 bases and J dropped 5; count of bases not matched to a gene: 3. The CDR3 loop is CASRWTGNNEQFF. The CDR3 DNA follows: TGTGCCAGCAGATGGACAGGGAACAATGAGCAGTTCTTC.